Given below is one TCR beta chain in context. The antigen is not known. TCRdb reprocessed the reads via MiXCR and lists one record per CDR3 protein. The sample yields hundreds of thousands of distinct CDR3 sequences, 30% to 40% seen once. The data originate from a study of T cell repertoires in cytomegalovirus infection. Study in general: Alongside well-studied HLA-B-restricted CMV epitopes, recently identified HLA-C-restricted CMV epitopes were also used. Both CMV infection and a matching HLA type were indicated by public TCR beta signatures.

Looked up from germline, CDR1 is DFQATT and CDR2 is SNEGSKA (reference sequence). The CDR3 consists of 14 residues. V shed 5 bases and J shed 5 bases, with 16 bases lying between them. General study points: Dominant in the ex vivo response were TCR beta clonotypes restricted by HLA-C and specific for CMV. Individuals carrying CMV plus the relevant HLA were identified by cumulative frequency of public TCR beta families.

The sequencing here drew on cultured PBMCs, taken from culture after CMV antigen stimulation. V usage is TRBV20-1 and J usage is TRBJ2-1; D may correspond to TRBD1 or TRBD2 (5 bases each). The receptor comes from a human donor in good health (CMV status not recorded). Some clones in this sample may be carry-over from other donors' samples. The CDR3 loop is CSAPLGTPNNEQFF. Written as DNA, the CDR3 is TGCAGTGCTCCTCTTGGGACGCCGAACAATGAGCAGTTCTTC.